A single sample gave rise to the 15 T cell receptor beta chains below, sequenced in a study of cytomegalovirus exposure and HLA in healthy donors. The PCR had 60 Vbeta and 13 Jbeta primers. TCRdb's table, derived via immunoSEQ multiplex PCR, lists solely in-frame clones and lacks some. The table lists under 100,000 clones. The sequenced sample consisted of PBMCs. The receptors shown here come from a young woman in good health and CMV-seronegative.

The rearrangement joins TRBV30 to TRBJ2-3; D remains ambiguous. Near its end, the DNA agrees better with TRBJ1-5, so the J call may be wrong. The germline V gene has CDR1 GTSNPN and CDR2 SVGIG (reference sequence). The CDR3 has 13 amino acids. The CDR3 nucleotides read TGTGCCTGGAGAGCGGGTGGCACAGATACGCAGCATTTT. Protein: CAWRAGGTDTQHF.

The gene calls are TRBV4-2 and TRBJ1-2, with a tentative D call TRBD1 (5 bases). The germline V and J ends were trimmed by 1 base and 2 bases, with 8 bases remaining between them. Germline-derived CDR1 and CDR2 are LGHNA and YNFKEQ. The CDR3 contains 14 residues. The CDR3 nucleotides are TGTGCCAGCAGCCAAGGGGGGGAAAACTATGGCTACACCTTC. Protein sequence: CASSQGGENYGYTF.

The chain is built from TRBV5-4 and TRBJ1-1; 7 bases are shared with TRBD1. There are 15 residues in the CDR3. Trimming took 4 bases from V and 1 from J; bases not matched to a gene: 7. CDR1 is SGHNT and CDR2 is YYREEE in the germline V gene (reference sequence). CDR3 DNA sequence: TGTGCCAGCAGCCAACCAAGACAGGGGAACACTGAAGCTTTCTTT. It is translated as CASSQPRQGNTEAFF.

This rearrangement joins TRBV7-8 to TRBJ1-2; no firm D call. Germline CDR1 SGHVS, CDR2 FQNEAQ. The CDR3 contains 14 residues. Between the trimmed V and J ends, which lost 1 base and 4 bases, there was a span of 10 bases. In nucleotides, the CDR3 is TGTGCCAGCAGCTTAGGGGCAGTTGGCTATGGCTACACCTTC. Its protein product is CASSLGAVGYGYTF.

The chain joins TRBV4-1 to TRBJ2-1; D might be TRBD2 (6 bases). In germline, CDR1 is MGHRA, CDR2 YSYEKL. The CDR3 runs to 14 residues. The V gene lost 3 bases and the J gene lost 5 bases, with 11 bases spanning the gap. This chain's CDR3 is CASSQGLLDNEQFF. The CDR3 DNA sequence: TGCGCCAGCAGCCAGGGACTGCTTGACAATGAGCAGTTCTTC.

The genes are TRBV27 and TRBJ2-1; maybe TRBD2 (6 bases). Trimming left V 2 bases short and J 0 bases short, with 11 bases between. The germline V gene has CDR1 MNHEY and CDR2 SMNVEV (reference sequence). The CDR3 has 16 amino acids. CDR3 amino acids: CASSLDGGPSYNEQFF. CDR3 sequence (DNA): TGTGCCAGCAGTTTAGACGGGGGTCCCTCCTACAATGAGCAGTTCTTC.

This chain joins TRBV27 and TRBJ1-2; D gene unclear. The CDR3 has 13 amino acids. CDR1 is MNHEY, CDR2 SMNVEV, per germline (reference sequence). V was trimmed by 4 bases and J by 8 bases, leaving 14 bases between them. The CDR3 nucleotides are TGTGCCAGCAGTTGGGAGGGAGGGATGGGCTACACCTTC. It codes for CASSWEGGMGYTF.

The chain uses TRBV10-3 and TRBJ2-1, with D unclear. CDR1 and CDR2 (germline): ENHRY, SYGVKD. CDR3 length equals 14 residues. V lost 4 bases, J lost 3 bases, and 10 bases lay in between. Here the CDR3 DNA reads TGTGCCATCAGTGCAACAGCAGGCTACAATGAGCAGTTCTTC. Translated, it gives CAISATAGYNEQFF.

The chain recombines TRBV15 with TRBJ1-5; 8 positions agree with TRBD1. The V gene's germline CDR1 is LNHNV and CDR2 YYDKDF (reference sequence). There are 16 residues in the CDR3. V lost 1 base to trimming and J lost 7 bases; unmatched junction nucleotides: 9. CDR3 in DNA: TGTGCCACCAGCAGAGTCCCCGACAGGGGACGACAGCCCCAGCATTTT. As protein: CATSRVPDRGRQPQHF. The whole variable domain, filled in from reference TRBV15 and TRBJ1-5, reads DAMVIQNPRYQVTQFGKPVTLSCSQTLNHNVMYWYQQKSSQAPKLLFHYYDKDFNNEADTPDNFQSRRPNTSFCFLDIRSPGLGDTAMYLCATSRVPDRGRQPQHFGDGTRLSIL.

This sequence joins TRBV5-1 and TRBJ2-5, with 16 bases aligning to TRBD2. V dropped 4 bases and J dropped 3; count of bases not matched to a gene: 6. This CDR3 is 17 amino acids long. Germline V gene data show CDR1 as SGHRS and CDR2 as YFSETQ. CDR3 loop: CASSPGTSGRGEETQYF. The CDR3 coding sequence is TGCGCCAGCAGCCCAGGGACTAGCGGGAGGGGAGAAGAGACCCAGTACTTC.

The rearrangement uses TRBV5-8 and TRBJ2-5; TRBD1 might be the D (5 bases). V was trimmed by 6 bases and J by 0 bases, leaving 12 bases between them. The germline gives CDR1 SGHTS, CDR2 YDEGEE. The CDR3 is made up of 14 amino acids. CDR3 DNA sequence: TGTGCCAGCACCCTAACAGGACACCAAGAGACCCAGTACTTC. This gives the protein CASTLTGHQETQYF. The whole variable domain, remainder taken from reference TRBV5-8 and TRBJ2-5, is EAGVTQSPTHLIKTRGQQATLRCSPISGHTSVYWYQQALGLGLQFLLWYDEGEERNRGNFPPRFSGRQFPNYSSELNVNALELEDSALYLCASTLTGHQETQYFGPGTRLLVL.

This sequence joins TRBV5-1 and TRBJ1-5; no clear D. CDR1 and CDR2 (germline): SGHRS, YFSETQ. Trimming pared 0 bases from V and 0 bases from J, leaving 7 bases between. The CDR3 runs to 15 residues. In DNA form, the CDR3 reads TGCGCCAGCAGCTTGGCCGGGTATAGCAATCAGCCCCAGCATTTT. This translates into CASSLAGYSNQPQHF.

Here the CDR3 reads CASSLVGREEFF. The CDR3 DNA reads as TGTGCCAGCAGTTTAGTGGGCAGGGAAGAGTTCTTC. The chain has TRBV27 and TRBJ2-1; TRBD1 is a possible D gene (5 bases). Germline assignment: CDR1 MNHEY and CDR2 SMNVEV (reference sequence). There are 12 residues in the CDR3. V was pared by 2 bases and J by 14 bases, with 13 bases between.

In nucleotides, the CDR3 is TGTGCCAGCAGTGAATCCTCGGGAGGATCCCAAGAGACCCAGTACTTC. Amino acid sequence: CASSESSGGSQETQYF. V is TRBV25-1 and J is TRBJ2-5, with TRBD2 matching 7 bases. This CDR3 has 16 residues. Germline trimming cut 1 base from V and 1 base from J; bases unmatched to any gene: 6. Germline CDR1 is MGHDK and CDR2 is SYGVNS.

This rearrangement joins TRBV6-4 to TRBJ2-2; perhaps TRBD1 as D (7 bases). This CDR3 region has 15 residues. Germline CDR1 reads MRHNA; CDR2 reads SNTAGT. V was shortened by 0 bases and J by 7 bases, with 12 bases between the two germline ends. Here the CDR3 reads CASSDSRRDSGELFF. In nucleotides, the CDR3 is TGTGCCAGCAGTGACTCGAGGCGGGACAGCGGGGAGCTGTTTTTT.